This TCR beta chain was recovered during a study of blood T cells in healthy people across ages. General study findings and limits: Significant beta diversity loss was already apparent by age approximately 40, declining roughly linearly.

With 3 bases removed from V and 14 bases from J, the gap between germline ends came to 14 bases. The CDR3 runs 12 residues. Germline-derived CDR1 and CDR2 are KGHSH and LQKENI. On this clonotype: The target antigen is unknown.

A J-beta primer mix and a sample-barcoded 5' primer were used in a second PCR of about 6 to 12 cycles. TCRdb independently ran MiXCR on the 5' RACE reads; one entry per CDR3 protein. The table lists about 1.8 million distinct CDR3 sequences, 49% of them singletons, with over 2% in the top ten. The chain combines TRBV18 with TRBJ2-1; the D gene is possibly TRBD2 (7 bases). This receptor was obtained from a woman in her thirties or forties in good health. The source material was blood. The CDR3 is CASSPPRGGEFF. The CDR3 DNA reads TGTGCCAGCTCACCTCCCAGGGGAGGGGAGTTCTTC.